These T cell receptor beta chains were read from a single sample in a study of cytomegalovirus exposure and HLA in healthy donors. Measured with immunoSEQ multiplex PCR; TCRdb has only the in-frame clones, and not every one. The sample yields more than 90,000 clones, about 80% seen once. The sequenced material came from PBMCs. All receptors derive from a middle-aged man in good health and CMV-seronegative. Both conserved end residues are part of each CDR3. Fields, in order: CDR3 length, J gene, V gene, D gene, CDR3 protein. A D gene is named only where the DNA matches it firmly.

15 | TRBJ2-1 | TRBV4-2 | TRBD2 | CASSQLAGAGNEQFF
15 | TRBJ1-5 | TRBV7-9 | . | CASSLEGGDNQPQHF
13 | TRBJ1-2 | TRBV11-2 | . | CASSLTSNYGYTF
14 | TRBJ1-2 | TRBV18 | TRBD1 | CASSPGTATYGYTF
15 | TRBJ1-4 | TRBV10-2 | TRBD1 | CASTDRGNTGEKLFF
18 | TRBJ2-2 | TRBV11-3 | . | CASSLATWGGPNTGELFF
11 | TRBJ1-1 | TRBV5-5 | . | CASSLMGDAFF
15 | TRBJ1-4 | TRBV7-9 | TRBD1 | CASSAWDREGEKLFF
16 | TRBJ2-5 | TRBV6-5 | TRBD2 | CASSYTSGGHAETQYF
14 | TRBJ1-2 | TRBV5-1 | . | CASSLGVGGQGYTF
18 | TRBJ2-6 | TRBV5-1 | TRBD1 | CASSVQGQGASGANVLTF
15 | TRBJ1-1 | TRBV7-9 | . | CSSSLGLGVNTEAFF
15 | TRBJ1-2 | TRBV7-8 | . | CASSLGHPVNYGYTF
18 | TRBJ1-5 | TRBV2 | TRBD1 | CASASQQGAVKAHQPQHF
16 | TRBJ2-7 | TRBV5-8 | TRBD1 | CASSVAGTGGKDEQYF
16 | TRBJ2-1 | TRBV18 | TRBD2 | CASSPLTGGWNNEQFF
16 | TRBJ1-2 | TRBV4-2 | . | CASSLVGQGENYGYTF
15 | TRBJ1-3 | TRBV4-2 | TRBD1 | CASSQVQGIGNTIYF
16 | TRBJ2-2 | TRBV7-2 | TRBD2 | CASSLVSGMNTGELFF
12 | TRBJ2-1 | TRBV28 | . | CASSLLVGEQFF
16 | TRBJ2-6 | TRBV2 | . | CASSERGLSGANVLTF
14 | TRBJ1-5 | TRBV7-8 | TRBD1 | CASSFRDSNQPQHF
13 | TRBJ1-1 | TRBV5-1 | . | CASSLAGDTEAFF
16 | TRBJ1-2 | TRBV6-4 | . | CASSDSIGVREDGYTF
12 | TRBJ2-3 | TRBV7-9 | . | CASSPGGDTQYF
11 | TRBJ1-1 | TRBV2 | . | CASQMNTEAFF
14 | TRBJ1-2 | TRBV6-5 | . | CASSKTASNYGYTF
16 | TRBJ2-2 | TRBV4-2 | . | CASSQDRGWDTGELFF
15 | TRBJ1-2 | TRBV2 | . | CASREDGVANYGYTF
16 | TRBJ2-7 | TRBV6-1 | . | CASSDTGSGSSYEQYF
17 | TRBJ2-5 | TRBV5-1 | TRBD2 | CASSLNPSGGAQETQYF
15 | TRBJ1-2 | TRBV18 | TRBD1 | CASSPPGQEVYGYTF
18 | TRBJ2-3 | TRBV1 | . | CTSSQDDSPNSSTDTQYF
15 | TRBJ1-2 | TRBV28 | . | CASSSRQVLLYGYTF
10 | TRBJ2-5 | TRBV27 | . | CAGGLETQYF
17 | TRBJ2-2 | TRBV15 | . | CATSRAFSQGNTGELFF
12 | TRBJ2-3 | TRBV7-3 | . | CASSLAGGAQYF
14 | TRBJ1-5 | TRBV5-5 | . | CASSLQVSNQPQHF
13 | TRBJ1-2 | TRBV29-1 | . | CSVVERGHYGYTF
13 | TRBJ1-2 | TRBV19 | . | CATHDSYEAGYTF
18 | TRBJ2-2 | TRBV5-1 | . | CASSLGGVIRGNTGELFF
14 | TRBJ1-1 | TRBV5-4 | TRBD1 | CASSPGQGQGEAFF
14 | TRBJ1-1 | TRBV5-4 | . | CASSLGLEGTEAFF
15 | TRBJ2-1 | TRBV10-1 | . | CATYGTPPERDEQFF
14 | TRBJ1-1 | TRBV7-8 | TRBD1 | CASSLVTGNTEAFF